The 13 T cell receptor beta chains in this list originate from one sample, sequenced in a study of PD-1 blockade in classical Hodgkin lymphoma. Described time point: newly diagnosed, previously untreated cHL patient sample. Investigators obtained CD8+ T cells from thawed PBMCs by magnetic negative selection. Here immunoSEQ multiplex PCR was the method, and the copy in TCRdb shows in-frame clones only, minus some. The sample contains some 15,000 clones, roughly nine tenths of which appear only once. The specimen sequenced was CD8+ T cells from blood. The receptors shown here come from a human donor with classical Hodgkin lymphoma.

The rearrangement uses TRBV4-1 and TRBJ2-1, with D uncertain. This CDR3 is 10 amino acids long. Germline V gene data show CDR1 as MGHRA and CDR2 as YSYEKL. Trimming cost V 8 bases and J 7 bases, with 6 bases left between them. Here the CDR3 DNA reads TGCGCCAGCGGAAATAATGAGCAGTTCTTC. This codes for CASGNNEQFF.

This chain joins TRBV27 and TRBJ2-5, with D perhaps TRBD1 (5 bases). This CDR3 has 14 residues. V lost 2 bases and J lost 7, with 14 bases in between. CDR1 MNHEY and CDR2 SMNVEV come from the germline V gene (reference sequence). CDR3 amino acids: CASSLGPRGATQYF. CDR3 bases: TGTGCCAGCAGTTTAGGGCCCCGTGGGGCGACCCAGTACTTC.

This clone was seen once. The CDR3 is CASSLEIGGTGANVLTF. The CDR3 DNA reads TGTGCCAGCAGCCTAGAAATCGGGGGCACTGGGGCCAACGTCCTGACTTTC. The gene calls are TRBV7-9 and TRBJ2-6; either TRBD1 or TRBD2 may supply D (6 bases each). This CDR3 has 17 residues. Germline CDR1 reads SEHNR; CDR2 reads FQNEAQ (reference sequence). The ends were cut back, 5 bases at V and 2 bases at J, with 16 bases in the middle. The variable domain in full, completed from reference TRBV7-9 and TRBJ2-6, reads DTGVSQNPRHKITKRGQNVTFRCDPISEHNRLYWYRQTLGQGPEFLTYFQNEAQLEKSRLLSDRFSAERPKGSFSTLEIQRTEQGDSAMYLCASSLEIGGTGANVLTFGAGSRLTVL.

The chain joins TRBV4-1 to TRBJ1-2, with D tentatively TRBD1 (5 bases). V was pared by 1 base and J by 0 bases, with 12 bases between. CDR1 MGHRA and CDR2 YSYEKL come from the germline V gene. This CDR3 has 16 residues. DNA for the CDR3: TGCGCCAGCAGCCAAGCAGGGCAGGGACCTAACTATGGCTACACCTTC. Amino acids: CASSQAGQGPNYGYTF.

The V call is TRBV29-1, the J call TRBJ1-2, with TRBD1 matching 10 bases. CDR3 size: 18 residues. Trimming took 3 bases from V and 5 from J; bases not matched to a gene: 18. Germline V CDR1 and CDR2: SQVTM, ANQGSEA. CDR3 amino acids: CSVDNLNPGTGAEYGYTF. In DNA form, the CDR3 reads TGCAGCGTTGATAACCTTAACCCCGGGACAGGGGCTGAGTATGGCTACACCTTC. Using reference TRBV29-1 and TRBJ1-2 for the parts outside the CDR3, the full variable domain is SAVISQKPSRDICQRGTSLTIQCQVDSQVTMMFWYRQQPGQSLTLIATANQGSEATYESGFVIDKFPISRPNLTFSTLTVSNMSPEDSSIYLCSVDNLNPGTGAEYGYTFGSGTRLTVV.

J is TRBJ2-1 and V is TRBV5-8; D possibly matches TRBD1 or TRBD2 (5 bases each). From germline, CDR1 is SGHTS and CDR2 YDEGEE. The length of the CDR3 is 15 residues. The V gene lost 1 base and the J gene lost 0 bases, with 8 bases spanning the gap. CDR3 DNA: TGTGCCAGCAGCTTGTGGGGGAGCTCCTACAATGAGCAGTTCTTC. Amino acid sequence: CASSLWGSSYNEQFF.

The chain uses TRBV10-3 and TRBJ2-7; D unclear. V lost 0 bases and J lost 4, with 13 bases in between. The CDR3 sequence is 15 residues long. Germline assignment: CDR1 ENHRY and CDR2 SYGVKD. DNA of the CDR3: TGTGCCATCAGTGAGTCTCTCCCGGTCTCGTACGAGCAGTACTTC. It translates to CAISESLPVSYEQYF.

V usage is TRBV7-2 and J usage is TRBJ2-5; 7 nucleotides align to TRBD2. With V trimmed by 3 bases and J by 1 base, 8 bases remained unmatched. The CDR3 sequence is 16 residues long. The germline V gene encodes CDR1 SGHTA and CDR2 FQGNSA. CDR3 DNA: TGTGCCAGCAGCTTTGGGGGGGTTGCGATCCAAGAGACCCAGTACTTC. It is translated as CASSFGGVAIQETQYF.

The chain joins TRBV5-1 to TRBJ2-3; 7 bases map to TRBD2. J lost 4 bases, V lost 4 bases, and 9 bases had no gene match. CDR3 length equals 15 residues. Germline V gene data show CDR1 as SGHRS and CDR2 as YFSETQ. The CDR3 nucleotides are TGCGCCAGCAGCATCGGACTAGGCGGCGCAGATACGCAGTATTTT. Residues: CASSIGLGGADTQYF.

The chain couples TRBV7-9 to TRBJ2-7, with 8 bases that match TRBD1. Trimming took 4 bases from V and 3 from J; bases not matched to a gene: 8. Per germline, CDR1 SEHNR and CDR2 FQNEAQ (reference sequence). This CDR3 spans 15 amino acids. CDR3: CASSSNDRGFYEQYF. The CDR3 nucleotides read TGTGCCAGCAGCTCTAACGACAGGGGATTCTACGAGCAGTACTTC.

This rearrangement joins TRBV5-6 to TRBJ2-7; D gene ambiguous. The CDR3 is 14 amino acids. Per the germline V gene, CDR1 is SGHDT and CDR2 is YYEEEE. V was trimmed by 2 bases and J by 5 bases, leaving 14 bases between them. The CDR3 region has the DNA TGTGCCAGCAGCTTAAGTGTTGGCAGTAACGAGCAGTACTTC. Translating gives CASSLSVGSNEQYF.

This chain joins TRBV12-5 and TRBJ1-2; D unclear. Trimming removed 0 bases from V and 4 bases from J, with 15 bases in between. This CDR3 is 16 amino acids long. CDR1 and CDR2 (germline): LGHNT, FRNRAP. The CDR3 protein is CASGLVIEQPPYGYTF. CDR3 coding DNA: TGTGCTAGTGGTTTGGTAATCGAACAGCCTCCCTATGGCTACACCTTC.

The V call is TRBV28, the J call TRBJ2-1; TRBD1 might be the D (5 bases). Germline assignment: CDR1 MDHEN and CDR2 SYDVKM. The CDR3 loop spans 13 amino acids. Trimming took 3 bases from V and 15 from J, leaving 18 bases between them. The CDR3 sequence: CASSFSLVEQGFF. In nucleotides, the CDR3 is TGTGCCAGCAGTTTTTCCTTGGTTGAGCAGGGGTTCTTC.